Described below is a single T cell receptor beta chain sequence and its context. Its antigen is unidentified. Looked up from germline, CDR1 is LGHNA and CDR2 is YNFKEQ. This CDR3 region has 17 residues. Germline trimming cut 0 bases from V and 3 bases from J; bases unmatched to any gene: 8. The sample belongs to a study of CD8 T cells in ankylosing spondylitis. Broader study findings: Seemingly distinctive of ankylosing spondylitis blood was a TCR beta motif formed by eight highly homologous variants.

5'-RACE, quantitative and with molecular barcodes, yielded the TCR beta libraries. TCRdb re-derived calls from the 5' RACE reads in MiXCR, one entry per CDR3 protein. The sample shows roughly 170,000 distinct CDR3 sequences, roughly 10% of them seen only once. The sequencing sample was made of blood, either unsorted or a sorted T cell fraction (not recorded which). The clonotype was recovered from a female donor with ankylosing spondylitis or in good health (not recorded which). V is TRBV4-2 and J is TRBJ2-4, with TRBD2 matching 7 bases. This CDR3 is CASSQDGAGEGKNIQYF. Here the CDR3 DNA reads TGTGCCAGCAGCCAAGACGGCGCTGGGGAGGGCAAAAACATTCAGTACTTC.